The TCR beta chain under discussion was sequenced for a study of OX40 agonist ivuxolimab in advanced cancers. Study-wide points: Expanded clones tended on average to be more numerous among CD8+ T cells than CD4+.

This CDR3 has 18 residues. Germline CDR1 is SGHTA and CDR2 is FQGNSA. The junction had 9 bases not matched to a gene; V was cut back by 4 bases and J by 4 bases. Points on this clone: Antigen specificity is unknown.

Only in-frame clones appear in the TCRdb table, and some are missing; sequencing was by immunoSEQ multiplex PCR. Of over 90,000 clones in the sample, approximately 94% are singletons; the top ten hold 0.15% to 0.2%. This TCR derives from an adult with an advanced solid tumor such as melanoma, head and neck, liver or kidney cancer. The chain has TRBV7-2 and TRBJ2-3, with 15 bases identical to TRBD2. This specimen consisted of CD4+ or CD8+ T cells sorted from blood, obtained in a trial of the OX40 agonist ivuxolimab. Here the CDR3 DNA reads TGTGCCAGCAGCTGGGGACTAGCGGGAGGTCGGGGGGCAGATACGCAGTATTTT. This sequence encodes CASSWGLAGGRGADTQYF.